A selection of T cell receptor beta chains follows, all from one sample in a study of CD8 T cells in ankylosing spondylitis. Each CDR3 protein is one row after TCRdb ran MiXCR on the 5' RACE reads. Of around 490,000 distinct CDR3 sequences in the sample, roughly 5.2% were seen once. What was sequenced was blood, either unsorted or a sorted T cell fraction (not recorded which). These receptors came from a male donor with ankylosing spondylitis. Each CDR3 is given without its conserved first and last residue. D genes are given only for firm matches.

d_gene | j_gene | v_gene | CDR3aa
NA | TRBJ1-1 | TRBV5-1 | ASSLTPPTGRDTEAF
NA | TRBJ1-4 | TRBV9 | ASSVWSGNEKLF
NA | TRBJ2-7 | TRBV7-6 | ASSLGREVKQY
NA | TRBJ1-5 | TRBV7-2 | ASSPRTLQPQH
NA | TRBJ2-1 | TRBV29-1 | SVGGLGGGPLRNEQF
NA | TRBJ1-6 | TRBV12-3/TRBV12-4 | ASSWWGRDSPLH
NA | TRBJ1-1 | TRBV20-1 | SAGGTPRPGNTEAF
TRBD2 | TRBJ2-7 | TRBV20-1 | SAWGLAGISYEQY
TRBD1 | TRBJ2-7 | TRBV10-3 | AIKRQGVYEQY
NA | TRBJ1-3 | TRBV6-5 | ASSFSGQLYSGNTIY
TRBD1 | TRBJ2-2 | TRBV25-1 | ARKGQGFYTGELF
NA | TRBJ1-3 | TRBV6-1 | AATQLTSGNTIY
TRBD1 | TRBJ2-7 | TRBV7-2 | ASSLRTGETEQY
TRBD2 | TRBJ2-1 | TRBV19 | ASSRLAGGSAEQF
NA | TRBJ1-2 | TRBV7-2 | ASSLRQENYGYT
NA | TRBJ1-1 | TRBV6-2/TRBV6-3 | ASSYEGGGAEAF
TRBD2 | TRBJ2-2 | TRBV5-1 | ASSSLAGLNTGELF
NA | TRBJ1-2 | TRBV20-1 | SATDSNYGYT
TRBD1 | TRBJ2-7 | TRBV4-3 | ASSPGQIYEQY
NA | TRBJ2-3 | TRBV9 | ASSATGRVTDTQY
NA | TRBJ2-7 | TRBV18 | ASSPFSTVDTSEQY
NA | TRBJ2-3 | TRBV20-1 | SMGGGADTQY
NA | TRBJ1-2 | TRBV20-1 | SANGGANYGYT
NA | TRBJ1-4 | TRBV7-2 | ASSLGGWGRSNEKLF
NA | TRBJ1-6 | TRBV7-9 | ASSFGPSNSPLH
NA | TRBJ1-1 | TRBV7-2 | ASRLSFGDTEAF